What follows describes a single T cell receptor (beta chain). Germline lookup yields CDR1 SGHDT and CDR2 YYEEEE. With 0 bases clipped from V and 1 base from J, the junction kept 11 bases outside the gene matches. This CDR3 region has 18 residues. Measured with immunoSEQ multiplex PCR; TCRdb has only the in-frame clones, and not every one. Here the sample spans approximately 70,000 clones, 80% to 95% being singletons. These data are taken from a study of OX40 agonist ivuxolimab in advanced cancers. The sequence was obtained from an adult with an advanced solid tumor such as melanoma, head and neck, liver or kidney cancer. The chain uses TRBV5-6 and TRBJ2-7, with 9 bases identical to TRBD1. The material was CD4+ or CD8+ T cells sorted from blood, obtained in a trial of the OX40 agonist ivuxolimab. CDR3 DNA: TGTGCCAGCAGCTTGGCCTGGGGCCGGGACAGGGTATCCTACGAGCAGTACTTC. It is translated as CASSLAWGRDRVSYEQYF.